This T cell receptor beta chain emerged from a study of T-cell reconstitution after alpha-beta-depleted transplantation in children. This clonotype appeared many times. What it binds is not known. Unique molecular identifiers were used to barcode this TCRbeta library. TCRdb itself ran the PCR reads through MiXCR, one entry per CDR3 protein. The sample carries hundreds of thousands of distinct CDR3 sequences, under 30% recorded once. Study-level points and caveats: At day 60, the high TCRbeta diversity found in some patients originated from recipient T cells and thymic progenitors that had survived. Expanded graft clones, several hundred of them, were reportedly the source of alpha-beta T cells about two months after transplant. A year post-transplant, T-cell counts and diversity derived mostly from newly produced T cells.

The sequenced sample was PBMCs, obtained before TCRalphabeta/CD19-depleted stem cell transplant. This clonotype was obtained from a girl aged 2 to 9 with Fanconi anemia, due to receive a stem cell transplant.

The DNA of the CDR3 is TGTGCCATCAGTGGACTAGATTCAGATACGCAGTATTTT. Translating it yields CAISGLDSDTQYF. The chain uses TRBV10-3 and TRBJ2-3; possibly TRBD2 for D (6 bases). Per the germline V gene, CDR1 is ENHRY and CDR2 is SYGVKD. Trimming stripped 4 bases from V and 4 bases from J, with 9 bases between. The CDR3 totals 13 residues.